These 19 T cell receptor beta chains were sequenced from one sample in a study of blood T cell repertoires in COVID-19. The assay was immunoSEQ multiplex PCR, and TCRdb's table has in-frame clones only and misses some. Seen here are more than 250,000 clones, about nine tenths observed once, and the top ten hold 1%. Material for sequencing was peripheral blood. The receptors come from a man over 45 with active or convalescent COVID-19.

The count of this clone is one. The chain has TRBV10-3 and TRBJ2-7; the D is unclear. The CDR3 is 13 residues long. Trimming stripped 0 bases from V and 1 base from J, with 4 bases between. CDR1 ENHRY and CDR2 SYGVKD come from the germline V gene. For the CDR3, the DNA is TGTGCCATCAGTGAGTCGTTATCCTACGAGCAGTACTTC. The encoded protein is CAISESLSYEQYF.

The rearrangement joins TRBV6-6 to TRBJ1-6, with 9 bases that match TRBD1. V shed 0 bases and J 17 bases; nucleotides not matched to a gene: 11. CDR3 length equals 15 residues. CDR1 and CDR2 (germline): MNHNY, SVGAGI (reference sequence). The CDR3 reads CASSYSDDRGWEFHF. The CDR3 nucleotides read TGTGCCAGCAGTTACTCGGACGACAGGGGGTGGGAATTCCACTTT.

This rearrangement joins TRBV11-1 to TRBJ2-7, with D perhaps matching TRBD2 (6 bases). Trimming pared 5 bases from V and 6 bases from J, leaving 14 bases between. The CDR3 has 13 amino acids. Germline V gene lookup returns CDR1 SGHAT and CDR2 FQDESV (reference sequence). The CDR3: CASSAYGTVEQYF. CDR3 nucleotides: TGTGCCAGCAGCGCATATGGGACTGTCGAGCAGTACTTC.

This rearrangement joins TRBV9 to TRBJ2-1; possibly TRBD1 for D (7 bases). Trimming took off 2 bases at V and 3 bases at J, with 12 bases between the two ends. CDR3 length: 15 residues. Germline-derived CDR1 and CDR2 are SGDLS and YYNGEE. CDR3 sequence reads: CASSVGGQSYNEQFF. The CDR3 bases are TGTGCCAGCAGCGTGGGGGGACAGAGCTACAATGAGCAGTTCTTC.

The chain recombines TRBV7-2 with TRBJ1-4; 8 bases fit TRBD1. The CDR3 is 15 residues long. Trimming cost V 4 bases and J 7 bases; bases outside gene matches: 8. Germline V gene data show CDR1 as SGHTA and CDR2 as FQGNSA. The DNA for the CDR3 is TGTGCCAGCAGCTCCAGGGGGCGCGAGGGTGAAAAACTGTTTTTT. Amino acid sequence: CASSSRGREGEKLFF.

The gene calls are TRBV5-1 and TRBJ2-1; 10 bases line up with TRBD2. The CDR3 spans 20 residues. Germline V gene lookup returns CDR1 SGHRS and CDR2 YFSETQ. Losses at the gene ends were 0 bases for V and 0 bases for J; bases not matched to a gene: 12. CDR3 DNA sequence: TGCGCCAGCAGCTTGGCCCCCGCCGGGACTAGCGCCGGCTCCTACAATGAGCAGTTCTTC. Translation: CASSLAPAGTSAGSYNEQFF.

The rearrangement joins TRBV2 to TRBJ1-2, with a possible D match to TRBD1 (6 bases). Between the trimmed V and J ends, which lost 0 bases and 7 bases, there was a span of 12 bases. Germline V gene data show CDR1 as SNHLY and CDR2 as FYNNEI. The CDR3 covers 14 residues. The CDR3 DNA reads as TGTGCCAGCAGTGAAGCGCGTGGGGGGGCTGGCTACACCTTC. Translated: CASSEARGGAGYTF.

V usage is TRBV2 and J usage is TRBJ2-3, with 9 positions matching TRBD1. Per the germline V gene, CDR1 is SNHLY and CDR2 is FYNNEI. The V segment lost 3 bases and the J segment 2 bases; nucleotides outside the gene matches: 6. The CDR3 runs to 16 residues. CDR3 amino acids: CASSDHRDRVTDTQYF. DNA for the CDR3: TGTGCCAGCAGTGACCACCGGGACAGGGTCACAGATACGCAGTATTTT.

CDR3 sequence reads: CASSFAGTSGYNEQFF. The CDR3 DNA follows: TGTGCCAGCAGCTTCGCCGGGACTAGCGGTTACAATGAGCAGTTCTTC. J is TRBJ2-1 and V is TRBV7-8; 11 bases are shared with TRBD2. Germline V CDR1 and CDR2: SGHVS, FQNEAQ. Trimming cost V 3 bases and J 4 bases; bases outside gene matches: 5. This CDR3 has 16 residues.

V gene TRBV5-4 combines with J gene TRBJ2-3, with 7 nucleotides matching TRBD2. The CDR3 loop spans 17 amino acids. CDR1 and CDR2 (germline): SGHNT, YYREEE (reference sequence). The trim removed 4 bases at V and 0 bases at J, leaving 11 bases unmatched. Here the CDR3 reads CASSRSRGSGSTDTQYF. In DNA form, the CDR3 reads TGTGCCAGCAGCCGTTCCCGGGGTAGCGGGAGCACAGATACGCAGTATTTT.

This clone was observed a handful of times. The J gene is TRBJ1-2, the V gene TRBV6-2 or TRBV6-3, with 8 bases identical to TRBD1. The J segment lost 4 bases and the V segment lost 5 bases, leaving 3 bases of the junction unmatched. The CDR3 is 13 residues long. Germline V gene data show CDR1 as MNHEY and CDR2 as SVGEGT. The CDR3 is CASSQDRAYGYTF. The CDR3 DNA follows: TGTGCCAGCAGTCAGGACAGGGCCTATGGCTACACCTTC.

The chain combines TRBV19 with TRBJ1-2; the D gene is possibly TRBD1 (6 bases). Germline V gene sequence: CDR1 LNHDA, CDR2 SQIVND (reference sequence). This CDR3 region has 14 residues. Trimming pared 7 bases from V and 8 bases from J, leaving 20 bases between. The CDR3 spells CASTPGQGKYGYTF. The CDR3 DNA follows: TGTGCCAGTACCCCGGGGCAGGGGAAATACGGCTACACCTTC.

This clone was counted between two and nine times. The V call is TRBV7-2, the J call TRBJ1-1; unclear D gene. This CDR3 has 13 residues. V lost 5 bases to trimming and J lost 10 bases, with 17 bases between them. Germline assignment: CDR1 SGHTA and CDR2 FQGNSA. This CDR3 reads CASSQGRAGRAFF. The CDR3 DNA sequence: TGTGCCAGCAGCCAAGGGAGGGCCGGCCGAGCTTTCTTT.

In the case of this clone: The sample holds other DNA sequences that translate to the same CDR3. The chain carries TRBV29-1 and TRBJ2-7; 10 bases match TRBD2. Germline CDR1 is SQVTM and CDR2 is ANQGSEA. This CDR3 has 13 amino acids. Unmatched junction bases numbered 5, after V lost 7 bases and J lost 2 bases. In DNA, the CDR3 is TGCAGCGCAAGGACTAGCGGAGCCTACGAGCAGTACTTC. This encodes CSARTSGAYEQYF.

J is TRBJ2-5 and V is TRBV5-1; possibly TRBD1 for D (6 bases). CDR1 and CDR2 from the germline V gene are SGHRS and YFSETQ. Trimming stripped 4 bases from V and 1 base from J, with 11 bases between. The CDR3 sequence is 14 residues long. In nucleotides, the CDR3 is TGCGCCAGCAGCGTACAGGGTATCCAAGAGACCCAGTACTTC. This encodes CASSVQGIQETQYF. Looking up the rest from reference TRBV5-1 and TRBJ2-5 gives the full variable domain: KAGVTQTPRYLIKTRGQQVTLSCSPISGHRSVSWYQQTPGQGLQFLFEYFSETQRNKGNFPGRFSGRQFSNSRSEMNVSTLELGDSALYLCASSVQGIQETQYFGPGTRLLVL.

The genes are TRBV18 and TRBJ1-4, with D tentatively TRBD1 (5 bases). The CDR3 length is 15 residues. The germline V and J ends were trimmed by 6 bases and 5 bases, with 16 bases remaining between them. The germline V gene has CDR1 KGHSH and CDR2 LQKENI. The CDR3 spells CASSKGGGENEKLFF. The CDR3, as DNA: TGTGCCAGCTCCAAAGGAGGAGGGGAGAATGAAAAACTGTTTTTT.

CDR3 bases: TGTGCCAGCTCCCTAATGCTCAGGGGCCTCTATGGCTACACCTTC. It codes for CASSLMLRGLYGYTF. V usage is TRBV11-3 and J usage is TRBJ1-2, with D perhaps matching TRBD1 (6 bases). V was trimmed by 8 bases and J by 4 bases, leaving 20 bases between them. CDR3 size: 15 residues. Per germline, CDR1 SGHNT and CDR2 YENEEA. The full variable domain, completed using reference TRBV11-3 and TRBJ1-2, is EAGVVQSPRYKIIEKKQPVAFWCNPISGHNTLYWYLQNLGQGPELLIRYENEEAVDDSQLPKDRFSAERLKGVDSTLKIQPAELGDSAVYLCASSLMLRGLYGYTFGSGTRLTVV.

The chain employs TRBV6-1 and TRBJ1-2; D is undetermined. CDR1 and CDR2 (germline): MNHNS, SASEGT. CDR3 length: 12 residues. The V and J ends lost 2 bases and 1 base respectively, with 2 bases between them. Here the CDR3 DNA reads TGTGCCAGCAGTGAACATAACTATGGCTACACCTTC. Translating gives CASSEHNYGYTF.

This clone was counted a single time. The gene calls are TRBV6-5 and TRBJ1-2; no definite D call. Germline CDR1 MNHEY, CDR2 SVGAGI. V was trimmed by 2 bases and J by 8 bases, leaving 12 bases between them. The CDR3 length is 13 residues. The CDR3 DNA sequence: TGTGCCAGCAGTTACGAAGAGGCGCAAGGCTACACCTTC. Its translation: CASSYEEAQGYTF.